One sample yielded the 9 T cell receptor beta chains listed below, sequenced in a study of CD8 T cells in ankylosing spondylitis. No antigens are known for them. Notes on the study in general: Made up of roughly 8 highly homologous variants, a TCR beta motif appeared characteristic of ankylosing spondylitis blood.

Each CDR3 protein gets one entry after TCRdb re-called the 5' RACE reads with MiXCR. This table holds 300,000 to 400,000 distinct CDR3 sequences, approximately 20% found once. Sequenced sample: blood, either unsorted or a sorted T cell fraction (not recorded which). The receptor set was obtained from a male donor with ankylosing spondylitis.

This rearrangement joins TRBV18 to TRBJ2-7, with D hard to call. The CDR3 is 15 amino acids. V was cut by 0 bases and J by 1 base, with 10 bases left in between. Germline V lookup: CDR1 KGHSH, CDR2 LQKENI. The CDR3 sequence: CASSPPLGLSYEQYF. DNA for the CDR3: TGTGCCAGCTCACCACCTTTAGGGTTATCCTACGAGCAGTACTTC.

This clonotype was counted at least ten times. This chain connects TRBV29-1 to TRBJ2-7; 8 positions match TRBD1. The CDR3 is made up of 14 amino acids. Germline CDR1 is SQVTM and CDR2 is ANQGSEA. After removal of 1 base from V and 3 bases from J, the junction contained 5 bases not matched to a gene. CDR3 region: CSVEGHRGNYEQYF. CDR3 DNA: TGCAGCGTTGAAGGCCACAGGGGGAACTACGAGCAGTACTTC.

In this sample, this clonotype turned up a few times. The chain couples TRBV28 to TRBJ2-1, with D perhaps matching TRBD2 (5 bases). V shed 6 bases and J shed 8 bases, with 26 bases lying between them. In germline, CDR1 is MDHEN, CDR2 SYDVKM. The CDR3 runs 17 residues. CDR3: CASRSVSINSGRDEQFF. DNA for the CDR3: TGTGCCAGCAGATCGGTGTCGATAAACTCGGGAAGGGATGAGCAGTTCTTC.

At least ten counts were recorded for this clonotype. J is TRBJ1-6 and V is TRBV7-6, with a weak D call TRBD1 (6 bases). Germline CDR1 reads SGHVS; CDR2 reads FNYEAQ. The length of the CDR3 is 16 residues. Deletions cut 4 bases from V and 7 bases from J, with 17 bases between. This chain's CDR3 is CASSSQGGMSNSPLHF. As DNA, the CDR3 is TGTGCCAGCAGCTCACAAGGGGGGATGTCGAATTCACCCCTCCACTTT.

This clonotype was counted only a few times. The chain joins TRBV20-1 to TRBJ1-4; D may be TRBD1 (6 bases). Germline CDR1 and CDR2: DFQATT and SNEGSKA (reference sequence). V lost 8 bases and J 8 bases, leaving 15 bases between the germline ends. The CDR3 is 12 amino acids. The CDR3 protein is CSPEQGREKLFF. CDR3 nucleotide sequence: TGCAGTCCCGAACAGGGAAGAGAAAAACTGTTTTTT.

The CDR3 reads CASSLNGLAGGNNEQFF. In DNA form, the CDR3 reads TGTGCCAGCAGCCTAAACGGACTAGCGGGAGGTAACAATGAGCAGTTCTTC. The rearrangement links TRBV7-2 to TRBJ2-1, with 14 bases fitting TRBD2. In germline, CDR1 is SGHTA, CDR2 FQGNSA. The V segment lost 5 bases and the J segment 5 bases; nucleotides outside the gene matches: 8. This CDR3 spans 17 amino acids.

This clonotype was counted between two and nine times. CDR3: CASSPLEKETQYF. The CDR3 DNA sequence: TGTGCCAGCTCACCACTCGAGAAGGAGACCCAGTACTTC. The chain employs TRBV18 and TRBJ2-5; D remains ambiguous. The CDR3 is made up of 13 amino acids. Germline values: CDR1 KGHSH, CDR2 LQKENI. Trimming cost V 1 base and J 5 bases, with 8 bases left between them.

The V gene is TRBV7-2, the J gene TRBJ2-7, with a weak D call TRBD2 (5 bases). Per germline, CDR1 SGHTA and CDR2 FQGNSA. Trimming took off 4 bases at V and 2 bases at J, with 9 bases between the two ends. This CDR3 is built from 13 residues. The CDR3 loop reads CASSSVGAYEQYF. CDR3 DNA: TGTGCCAGCAGCTCTGTGGGAGCCTACGAGCAGTACTTC.

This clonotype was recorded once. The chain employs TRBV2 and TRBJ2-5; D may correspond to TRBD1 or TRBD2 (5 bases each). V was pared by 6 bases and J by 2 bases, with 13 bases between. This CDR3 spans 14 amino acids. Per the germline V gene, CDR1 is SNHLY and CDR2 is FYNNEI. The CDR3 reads CASRGDAGQETQYF. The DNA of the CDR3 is TGTGCCAGCAGGGGGGATGCGGGTCAAGAGACCCAGTACTTC.